This entry is about one TCR beta chain. This specimen comes from a study of blood T cell repertoires in COVID-19. In the authors' workflow: Scientists estimated how many nucleated cells there were by amplifying reference gene primers. This table comes from immunoSEQ multiplex PCR, and its TCRdb copy is limited to in-frame clones, with some not included. V, J and clone size are taken as reported in that table, and D and trimming were inferred from the DNA itself. Of approximately 90,000 clones listed, 70% to 90% are singletons. Sample: peripheral blood. This TCR was sampled from a man in his 60s with acute or convalescent COVID-19.

The CDR3 region is CASSIDFGGGKETQYF. CDR3 in DNA: TGTGCCAGTAGTATAGATTTTGGGGGGGGGAAAGAGACCCAGTACTTC. The chain combines TRBV19 with TRBJ2-5, with 7 nucleotides matching TRBD2. CDR3 length: 16 amino acids. In germline, CDR1 is LNHDA, CDR2 SQIVND (reference sequence). Trimming took 0 bases from V and 3 from J; bases not matched to a gene: 7.